The present entry profiles one T cell receptor (beta chain) with its context. Source study methods: Amplification from reference gene primers served as the basis for estimated nucleated cell counts. Sequencing was performed with immunoSEQ multiplex PCR; in TCRdb, only in-frame clones are kept and a portion is missing. V and J calls and clone size come straight from that table; D and trimming were deduced from the DNA. The sample shows 80,000 or so clones, around 90% of them seen only once. Trimming shortened V by 5 bases and J by 1 base, and 11 bases separated the two germline ends. The CDR3 covers 14 residues. Germline V gives CDR1 SGHVS, CDR2 FQNEAQ. This sample is part of a study of blood T cell repertoires in COVID-19. Study-wide background: Samples came from the United States, Italy and Spain, spanning acute and convalescent COVID-19. Sample material is recorded as cDNA or gDNA derived from T cells, B-cell-depleted T cells, or PBMCs.

This receptor was identified in a man aged 50 to 60 with acute or convalescent COVID-19. Sequencing was done on a sample of peripheral blood. J is TRBJ1-2 and V is TRBV7-8; D not certain. The CDR3 region has the DNA TGTGCCAGCAGCCCGATAGCGGTTAACTATGGCTACACCTTC. Encoded protein: CASSPIAVNYGYTF. Based on the CDR3 plus reference TRBV7-8 and TRBJ1-2, the full variable domain is GAGVSQSPRYKVAKRGQDVALRCDPISGHVSLFWYQQALGQGPEFLTYFQNEAQLDKSGLPSDRFFAERPEGSVSTLKIQRTQQEDSAVYLCASSPIAVNYGYTFGSGTRLTVV.